This T cell receptor beta chain was captured by sequencing in a study of blood T cell repertoires in COVID-19. V lost 1 base to trimming and J lost 0 bases; unmatched junction nucleotides: 9. Germline V gene lookup returns CDR1 SGHTA and CDR2 FQGNSA. The CDR3 is 19 amino acids. Adults between roughly 18 and 95 years of age took part from under 30 US areas. As handled by the study authors: Nucleated cell counts were estimated from reference gene primer amplification. Sequencing used immunoSEQ multiplex PCR; TCRdb keeps in-frame clones, though not all of them. That table is the source of V, J and clone size, and D and trimming were worked out from the DNA. The table lists hundreds of thousands of clones, roughly nine tenths of them singletons.

This chain connects TRBV7-2 to TRBJ2-3; 11 bases map to TRBD2. Sequencing input: PBMCs or T cells enriched from blood (not recorded which). This receptor was obtained from a young woman who had recovered from COVID-19. This CDR3 is CASSLVPSGGPLSTDTQYF. CDR3 bases: TGTGCCAGCAGCTTAGTGCCTAGCGGGGGGCCTCTTAGCACAGATACGCAGTATTTT.